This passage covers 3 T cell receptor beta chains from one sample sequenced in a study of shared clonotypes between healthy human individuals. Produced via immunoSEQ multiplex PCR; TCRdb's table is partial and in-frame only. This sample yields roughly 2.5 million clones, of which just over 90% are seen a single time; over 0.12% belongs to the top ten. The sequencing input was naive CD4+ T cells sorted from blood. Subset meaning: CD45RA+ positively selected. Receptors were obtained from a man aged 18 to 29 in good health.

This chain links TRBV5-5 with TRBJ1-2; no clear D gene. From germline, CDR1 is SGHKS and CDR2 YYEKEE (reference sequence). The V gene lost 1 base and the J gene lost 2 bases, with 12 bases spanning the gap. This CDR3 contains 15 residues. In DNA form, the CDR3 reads TGTGCCAGCAGCTTGTGGCAACACTTAAACTATGGCTACACCTTC. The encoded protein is CASSLWQHLNYGYTF.

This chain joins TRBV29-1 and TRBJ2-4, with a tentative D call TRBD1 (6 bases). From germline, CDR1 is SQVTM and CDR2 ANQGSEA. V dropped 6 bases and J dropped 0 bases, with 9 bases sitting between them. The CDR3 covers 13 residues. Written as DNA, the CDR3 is TGCAGCGTAGGGGGTCTAGCCAAAAACATTCAGTACTTC. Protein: CSVGGLAKNIQYF.

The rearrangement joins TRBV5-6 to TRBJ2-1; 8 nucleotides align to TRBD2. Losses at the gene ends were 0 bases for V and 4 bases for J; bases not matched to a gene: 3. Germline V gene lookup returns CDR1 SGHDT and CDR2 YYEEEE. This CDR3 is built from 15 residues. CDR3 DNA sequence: TGTGCCAGCAGCTTGGGAGCGGGGGTTTACAATGAGCAGTTCTTC. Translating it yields CASSLGAGVYNEQFF. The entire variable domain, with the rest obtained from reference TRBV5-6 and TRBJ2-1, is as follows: DAGVTQSPTHLIKTRGQQVTLRCSPKSGHDTVSWYQQALGQGPQFIFQYYEEEERQRGNFPDRFSGHQFPNYSSELNVNALLLGDSALYLCASSLGAGVYNEQFFGPGTRLTVL.